This T cell receptor beta chain was recorded in a study of T cells in Graves' hyperthyroidism and ophthalmopathy. The CDR3 regions of TCR beta were amplified from RNA transcripts. TCR CDR3 regions were first amplified by RT-PCR with HTBI primers. Using its own MiXCR run on the multiplex PCR reads, TCRdb lists one record per CDR3 protein. The sample holds approximately 870,000 distinct CDR3 sequences, 38% seen once. This clonotype was picked up a small number of times. This may stem from a read error, because a much larger clone lies one nucleotide away. After removal of 5 bases from V and 5 bases from J, the junction contained 3 bases not matched to a gene. Germline CDR1 reads SEHNR; CDR2 reads FQNEAQ (reference sequence). This CDR3 has 13 residues.

The rearrangement joins TRBV7-9 to TRBJ2-5; 9 bases map to TRBD2. The sample was blood. This sequence originates from a young man with Graves' hyperthyroidism. CDR3 sequence reads: CASSATSGETQYF. The DNA of the CDR3 is TGTGCCAGCAGCGCTACTAGCGGGGAGACCCAGTACTTC.